This T cell receptor beta chain was identified in a study of beta chain features in type 1 diabetes. Looking at the study overall: Across the samples, over 85 million sorted cells were examined in total.

This clone was counted between two and nine times. Its antigen is not known. The authors took one heparinised blood draw, averaging about 120 mL, from each donor. Sort purity for all populations was recorded as exceeding 98%. TCRB transcripts that were expressed got sequenced, as all of the isolated RNA had been reverse transcribed. This table comes from immunoSEQ multiplex PCR, and its TCRdb copy is limited to in-frame clones, with some not included. The table records about 400,000 clones, about 12% of them present only once. Study-level results: Naive, central memory and Treg TCRB repertoires seemed to resemble each other more closely in patients than they did in healthy donors.

The receptor was derived from a man aged 18-30 years in good health. Source material: naive CD4+ T cells from blood.

CDR3 nucleotides: TGTGCCAGCAGCTCCGGCGGGGGGTCCTCTGAGCAGTACTTC. It yields the protein CASSSGGGSSEQYF. The chain has TRBV7-3 and TRBJ2-7; 8 bases agree with TRBD2. CDR3 length equals 14 residues. The ends lost 4 bases at V and 7 bases at J; junction bases unmatched: 9. In germline, CDR1 is SGHTA, CDR2 FQGTGA.